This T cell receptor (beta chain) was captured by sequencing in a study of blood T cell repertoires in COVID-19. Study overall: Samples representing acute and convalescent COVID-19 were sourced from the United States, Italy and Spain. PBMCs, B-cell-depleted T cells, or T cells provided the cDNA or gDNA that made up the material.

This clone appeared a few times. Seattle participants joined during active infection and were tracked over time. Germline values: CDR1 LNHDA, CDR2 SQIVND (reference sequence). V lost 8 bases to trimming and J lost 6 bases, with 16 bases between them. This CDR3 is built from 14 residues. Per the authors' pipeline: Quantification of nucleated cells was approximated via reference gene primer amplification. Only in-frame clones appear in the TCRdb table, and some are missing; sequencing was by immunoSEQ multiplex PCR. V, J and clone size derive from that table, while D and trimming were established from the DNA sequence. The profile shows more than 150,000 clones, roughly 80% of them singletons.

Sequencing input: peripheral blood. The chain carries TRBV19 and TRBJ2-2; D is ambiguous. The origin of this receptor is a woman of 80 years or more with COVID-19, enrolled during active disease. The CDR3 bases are TGTGCCAGTCCCCACCCTACCAAGTCCGGGGAGCTGTTTTTT. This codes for CASPHPTKSGELFF.